This TCR beta chain stems from a study of blood T cells in healthy people across ages. For every donor, a draw yielded ten milliliters of peripheral blood. CDR1 and CDR2 (germline): SGDLS, YYNGEE. The length of the CDR3 is 13 residues. Between the trimmed V and J ends, which lost 1 base and 5 bases, there was a span of 8 bases. In its sample, this clonotype was seen once. The target antigen is unknown. A much larger clone lies a single base off, so this may be a read error. Since the CDR3 does not end with the conserved phenylalanine or tryptophan, this likely comes from a read error. Study results and limitations: A greater number of naive CD4+ cells and higher diversity distinguished long-lived donors from aged donors.

Primers used in a second PCR of about 7 to 12 cycles were a sample-barcoded 5' primer and a J-beta primer mix. TCRdb analysed the 5' RACE reads with MiXCR anew, one entry per CDR3 protein. Of approximately 800,000 distinct CDR3 sequences listed, about 37% are singletons. The specimen was blood. The TCR originated in a man aged 18 to 29 in good health. The chain links TRBV9 to TRBJ2-3; D ambiguous. For the CDR3, the DNA is TGTGCCAGCAGCGTAACAGCGATAGATACGCAGTATCTT. Its protein product is CASSVTAIDTQYL.